These T cell receptor beta chains were read from a single sample in a study of blood T cell repertoires in COVID-19. Produced via immunoSEQ multiplex PCR; TCRdb's table is partial and in-frame only. Of about 130,000 clones listed, approximately 85% are singletons. The sample was peripheral blood. The receptors shown here come from a human donor in a cohort sampled during active COVID-19. The CDR3 runs from the conserved cysteine through the conserved F or W. D genes are given only for firm matches. Some rows have no size entry. The others give once, few or many, or a class for an expanded clone.

CDR3	DNA	size	V	J	D
CASSRVNTEAFF	TGTGCCAGCTCGAGGGTGAACACTGAAGCTTTCTTT	-	TRBV6-5	TRBJ1-1	-
CASSIKGQGPSGANVLTF	TGTGCCAGTAGTATTAAGGGACAGGGGCCCTCTGGGGCCAACGTCCTGACTTTC	-	TRBV19	TRBJ2-6	TRBD1
CASSLGQMNTEAFF	TGTGCCAGCAGCCTAGGACAGATGAACACTGAAGCTTTCTTT	-	TRBV3-1/TRBV3-2	TRBJ1-1	-
CASSSLGTSGAPTRQFF	TGTGCCAGCAGCTCACTCGGGACTAGCGGGGCCCCCACCCGGCAGTTCTTC	-	TRBV7-8	TRBJ2-1	TRBD2
CAILAVQGYTF	TGTGCCATCCTGGCTGTGCAAGGCTACACCTTC	-	TRBV12-3/TRBV12-4	TRBJ1-2	-
CSASDAGGLEQYF	TGCAGTGCTAGTGACGCGGGGGGCCTCGAGCAGTACTTC	-	TRBV20-1	TRBJ2-7	TRBD2
CASSFTGVYEQYF	TGCGCCAGCAGCTTTACGGGGGTCTACGAGCAGTACTTC	-	TRBV5-1	TRBJ2-7	-
CASRIGTGGPLKETQYF	TGTGCCAGCAGAATAGGGACAGGGGGCCCACTTAAAGAGACCCAGTACTTC	few	TRBV9	TRBJ2-5	TRBD1
CASGDRATDTQYF	TGTGCCAGTGGCGACAGGGCAACAGATACGCAGTATTTT	-	TRBV19	TRBJ2-3	TRBD1
CASSYVFGGQSGANVLTF	TGTGCCAGCAGTTACGTGTTTGGCGGGCAGTCTGGGGCCAACGTCCTGACTTTC	-	TRBV6-2/TRBV6-3	TRBJ2-6	-
CSVEEGTGVNEQFF	TGCAGCGTTGAAGAGGGGACTGGGGTTAATGAGCAGTTCTTC	-	TRBV29-1	TRBJ2-1	-
CATHSRHRGKGYTEAFF	TGTGCCACCCACAGCCGACACCGGGGGAAAGGGTACACTGAAGCTTTCTTT	-	TRBV24-1	TRBJ1-1	-
CASSGPGVGETQYF	TGTGCCAGCAGTGGCCCCGGGGTCGGGGAGACCCAGTACTTC	-	TRBV25-1	TRBJ2-5	-
CASSPYSGQSSYEQYF	TGTGCCAGCAGTCCGTACTCAGGGCAAAGCTCCTACGAGCAGTACTTC	-	TRBV27	TRBJ2-7	-
CASSQPRQGRRNEQFF	TGTGCCAGCAGCCAACCTAGACAGGGTCGGAGGAATGAGCAGTTCTTC	-	TRBV3-1/TRBV3-2	TRBJ2-1	TRBD1
CASSQGWRGYNEQFF	TGTGCCAGCAGCCAAGGGTGGCGGGGCTACAATGAGCAGTTCTTC	few	TRBV3-1/TRBV3-2	TRBJ2-1	-
CAISAGGGYNEQFF	TGTGCCATCAGTGCGGGCGGGGGGTACAATGAGCAGTTCTTC	-	TRBV10-3	TRBJ2-1	TRBD2
CAWGRDRGEPLHF	TGTGCCTGGGGAAGGGACAGGGGAGAACCCCTCCACTTT	-	TRBV30	TRBJ1-6	TRBD1
CASSAGGAEQYF	TGTGCCAGCAGTGCCGGGGGGGCTGAGCAGTACTTC	-	TRBV12-3/TRBV12-4	TRBJ2-7	TRBD2
CASSLSVVTGQYEQYF	TGTGCCAGCAGCTTAAGTGTGGTCACGGGACAGTACGAGCAGTACTTC	-	TRBV11-2	TRBJ2-7	TRBD1
CASSISTDDRWNTEAFF	TGTGCCAGCAGTATTTCCACGGACGACAGATGGAACACTGAAGCTTTCTTT	-	TRBV2	TRBJ1-1	-
CASQRDSYEQYF	TGTGCCAGCCAGCGGGACTCCTACGAGCAGTACTTC	-	TRBV5-4	TRBJ2-7	TRBD2
CAWGSRAGTEAFF	TGTGCCTGGGGGTCCAGGGCAGGCACTGAAGCTTTCTTT	-	TRBV30	TRBJ1-1	-
CASSSTGGTEQYF	TGTGCCAGCAGCTCTACAGGGGGAACCGAGCAGTACTTC	-	TRBV5-6	TRBJ2-7	TRBD1
CASSYWDTGIEKLFF	TGTGCCAGCAGTTATTGGGACACCGGGATTGAAAAACTGTTTTTT	-	TRBV6-5	TRBJ1-4	-
CATSRDPGVSNQPQHF	TGTGCCACCAGCAGAGACCCAGGGGTGAGCAATCAGCCCCAGCATTTT	-	TRBV15	TRBJ1-5	-
CAWGVLGGGLEEQYF	TGTGCCTGGGGAGTCCTGGGCGGGGGGCTCGAAGAGCAGTACTTC	-	TRBV30	TRBJ2-7	TRBD2
CASSIDGMNTEAFF	TGTGCCAGTAGTATAGATGGCATGAACACTGAAGCTTTCTTT	-	TRBV19	TRBJ1-1	-
CAIKQGSSYNSPLHF	TGTGCCATCAAACAGGGGAGCTCCTATAATTCACCCCTCCACTTT	-	TRBV10-3	TRBJ1-6	TRBD1
CASTGQGAKPQHF	TGTGCCAGTACCGGACAGGGGGCAAAGCCCCAGCATTTT	-	TRBV19	TRBJ1-5	TRBD1
CASRGLAGQQETQYF	TGTGCCAGCAGGGGACTAGCGGGGCAGCAAGAGACCCAGTACTTC	-	TRBV11-2	TRBJ2-5	TRBD2
CASSLASPGEGTDTQYF	TGTGCCAGCAGCTTGGCTTCCCCGGGGGAGGGCACAGATACGCAGTATTTT	-	TRBV5-6	TRBJ2-3	-
CASSYAGGQPQHF	TGTGCCAGCAGTTACGCGGGAGGTCAGCCCCAGCATTTT	-	TRBV6-5	TRBJ1-5	-
CASSQRNPSGNYGYTF	TGTGCCAGCAGCCAAAGGAACCCCAGCGGAAACTATGGCTACACCTTC	-	TRBV3-1/TRBV3-2	TRBJ1-2	-
CASSLFDSFSYEQYF	TGTGCCAGCAGCTTATTCGACAGCTTCTCCTACGAGCAGTACTTC	-	TRBV11-2	TRBJ2-7	-
CSVGLGETQYF	TGCAGCGTTGGCCTCGGGGAGACCCAGTACTTC	-	TRBV29-1	TRBJ2-5	-
CASRLEGGCGYTF	TGTGCAAGTCGCTTAGAAGGGGGCTGTGGCTACACCTTC	few	TRBV12-2	TRBJ1-2	-
CATSNPGQQETQYF	TGTGCCACCAGCAATCCGGGACAGCAAGAGACCCAGTACTTC	-	TRBV15	TRBJ2-5	TRBD1
CASSWGPILYSTF	TGTGCCAGCAGCTGGGGCCCCATCCTATATAGTACCTTC	-	TRBV12-3/TRBV12-4	TRBJ1-2	-
CASSLAGGGANEQFF	TGTGCCAGCAGCTTGGCGGGAGGCGGGGCCAATGAGCAGTTCTTC	-	TRBV7-2	TRBJ2-1	TRBD2
CASSPQGRTYNEQFF	TGTGCCAGCAGCCCACAGGGTCGCACCTACAATGAGCAGTTCTTC	-	TRBV5-4	TRBJ2-1	-